The present entry profiles one T cell receptor (beta chain) with its context. The antigen remains unidentified. Combining a sample-barcoded 5' primer with a J-beta primer mix, a second PCR ran for 7 to 11 cycles. MiXCR was run by TCRdb on the 5' RACE reads, yielding one entry per CDR3 protein. The sample contains 750,000 to 1,000,000 distinct CDR3 sequences, 25% to 35% of which appear only once. The donors, aged about 6 to 90, were healthy Caucasians from Russia. The data are from a study of blood T cells in healthy people across ages. General study findings and limits: Changes in expanded clonotypes were possibly confounded, as the CMV status of donors was unknown.

In addition, the sample was reused for a study of T cells of mothers and their children. That source adds: cDNA synthesis used all extracted RNA, about 1.5 ug per 15 ul.

Sequenced sample: blood. This sequence was found in a woman aged 35 to 49 in good health.

CDR3 bases: TGTGCCAGCAGGGTGGAGGAATCGGTCACTGAAGCTTTCTTT. Its translation: CASRVEESVTEAFF. V is TRBV2 and J is TRBJ1-1, with D uncertain. Trimming cost V 6 bases and J 4 bases, with 15 bases left between them. Germline CDR1 and CDR2: SNHLY and FYNNEI. The CDR3 sequence is 14 residues long.